This T cell receptor beta chain originates from a study of monozygotic twins with inflammatory bowel disease. TCRdb re-called the 5' RACE reads; every CDR3 protein appears as one record, without DNA. This table lists around 450,000 distinct CDR3 sequences. Germline assignment: CDR1 DFQATT and CDR2 SNEGSKA (reference sequence). This CDR3 is built from 15 residues. V and J are TRBV20-1 and TRBJ2-1; TCRdb outputs TRBD2, but without DNA this stays unchecked. Sequenced: blood. The source is a human donor with ulcerative colitis or Crohn's disease, or a healthy co-twin of an affected twin (not recorded which). This CDR3 is CSAREASGNYNEQFF.